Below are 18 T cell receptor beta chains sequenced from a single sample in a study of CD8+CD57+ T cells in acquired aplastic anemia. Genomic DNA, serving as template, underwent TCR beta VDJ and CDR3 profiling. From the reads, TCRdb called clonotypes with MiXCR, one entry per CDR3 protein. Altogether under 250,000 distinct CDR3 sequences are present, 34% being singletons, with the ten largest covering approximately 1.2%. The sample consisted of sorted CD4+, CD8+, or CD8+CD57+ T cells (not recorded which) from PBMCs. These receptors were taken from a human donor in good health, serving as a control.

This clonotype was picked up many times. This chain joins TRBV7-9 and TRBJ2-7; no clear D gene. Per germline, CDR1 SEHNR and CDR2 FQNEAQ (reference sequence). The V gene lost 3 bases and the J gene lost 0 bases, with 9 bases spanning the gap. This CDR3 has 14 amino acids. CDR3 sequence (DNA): TGTGCCAGCAGCTTGAACGGATTCTCCTACGAGCAGTACTTC. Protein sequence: CASSLNGFSYEQYF.

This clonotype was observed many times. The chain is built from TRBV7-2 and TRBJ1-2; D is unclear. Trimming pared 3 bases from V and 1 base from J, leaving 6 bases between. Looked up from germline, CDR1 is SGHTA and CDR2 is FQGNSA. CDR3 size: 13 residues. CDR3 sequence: CASSFPDNYGYTF. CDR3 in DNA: TGTGCCAGCAGCTTTCCAGATAACTATGGCTACACCTTC.

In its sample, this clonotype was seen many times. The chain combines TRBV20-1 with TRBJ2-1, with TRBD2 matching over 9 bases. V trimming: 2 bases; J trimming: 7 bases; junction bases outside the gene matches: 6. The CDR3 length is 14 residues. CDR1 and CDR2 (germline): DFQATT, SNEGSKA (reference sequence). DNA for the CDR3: TGCAGTGCTAGACCCCTAGCGGGACGTAATGAGCAGTTCTTC. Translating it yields CSARPLAGRNEQFF.

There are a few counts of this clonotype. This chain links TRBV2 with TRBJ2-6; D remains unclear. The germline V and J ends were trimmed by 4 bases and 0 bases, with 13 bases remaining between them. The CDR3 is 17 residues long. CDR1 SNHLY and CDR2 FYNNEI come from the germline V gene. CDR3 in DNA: TGTGCCAGCAGTGCAAGAAGGCCGAGCTCTGGGGCCAACGTCCTGACTTTC. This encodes CASSARRPSSGANVLTF. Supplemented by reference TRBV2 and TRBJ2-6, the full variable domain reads EPEVTQTPSHQVTQMGQEVILRCVPISNHLYFYWYRQILGQKVEFLVSFYNNEISEKSEIFDDQFSVERPDGSNFTLKIRSTKLEDSAMYFCASSARRPSSGANVLTFGAGSRLTVL.

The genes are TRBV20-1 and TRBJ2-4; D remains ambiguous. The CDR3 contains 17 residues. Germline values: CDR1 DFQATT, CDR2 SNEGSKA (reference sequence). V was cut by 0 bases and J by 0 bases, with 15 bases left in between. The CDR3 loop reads CSARDQGPVGAKNIQYF. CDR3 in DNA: TGCAGTGCTAGAGATCAAGGCCCAGTAGGAGCCAAAAACATTCAGTACTTC.

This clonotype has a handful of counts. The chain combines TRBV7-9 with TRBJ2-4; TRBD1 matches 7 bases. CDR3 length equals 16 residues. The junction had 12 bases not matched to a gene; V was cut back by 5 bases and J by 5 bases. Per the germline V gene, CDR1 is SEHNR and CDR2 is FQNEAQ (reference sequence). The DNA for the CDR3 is TGTGCCAGCAGCCCAGGGGGACAGAAAAAGCAAAACATTCAGTACTTC. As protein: CASSPGGQKKQNIQYF.

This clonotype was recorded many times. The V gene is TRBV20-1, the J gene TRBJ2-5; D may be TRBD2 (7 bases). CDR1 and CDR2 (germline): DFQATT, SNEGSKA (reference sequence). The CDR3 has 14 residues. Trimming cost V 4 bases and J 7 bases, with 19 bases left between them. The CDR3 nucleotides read TGCAGTGCTAAGGGGGGGACCTCCCATGGGACCCAGTACTTC. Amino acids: CSAKGGTSHGTQYF.

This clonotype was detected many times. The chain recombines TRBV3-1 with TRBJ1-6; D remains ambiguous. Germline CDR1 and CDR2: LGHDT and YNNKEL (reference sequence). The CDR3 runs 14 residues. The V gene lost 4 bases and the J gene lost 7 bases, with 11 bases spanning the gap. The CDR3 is CASSPSMANSPLHF. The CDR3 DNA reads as TGTGCCAGCAGCCCCTCCATGGCCAATTCACCCCTCCACTTT. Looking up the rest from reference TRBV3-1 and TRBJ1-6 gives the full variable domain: DTAVSQTPKYLVTQMGNDKSIKCEQNLGHDTMYWYKQDSKKFLKIMFSYNNKELIINETVPNRFSPKSPDKAHLNLHINSLELGDSAVYFCASSPSMANSPLHFGNGTRLTVT.

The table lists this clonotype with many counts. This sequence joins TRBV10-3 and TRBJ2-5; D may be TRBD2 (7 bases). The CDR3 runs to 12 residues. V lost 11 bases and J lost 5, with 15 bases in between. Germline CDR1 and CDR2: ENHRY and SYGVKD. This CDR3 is CAGGGAGETQYF. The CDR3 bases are TGTGCCGGAGGGGGGGCCGGGGAGACCCAGTACTTC.

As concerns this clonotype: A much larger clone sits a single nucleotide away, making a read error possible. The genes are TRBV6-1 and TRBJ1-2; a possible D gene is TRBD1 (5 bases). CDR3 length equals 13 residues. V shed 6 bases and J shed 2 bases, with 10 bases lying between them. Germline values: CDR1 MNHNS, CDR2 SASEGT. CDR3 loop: CASRATANYGYTF. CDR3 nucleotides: TGTGCCAGCAGGGCGACAGCGAACTATGGCTACACCTTC.

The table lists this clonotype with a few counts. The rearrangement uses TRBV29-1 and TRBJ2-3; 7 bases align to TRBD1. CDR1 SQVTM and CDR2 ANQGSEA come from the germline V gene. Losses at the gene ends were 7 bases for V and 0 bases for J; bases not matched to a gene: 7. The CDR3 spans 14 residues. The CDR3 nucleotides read TGCAGCGCGACCGGGACAGAAAGCACAGATACGCAGTATTTT. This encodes CSATGTESTDTQYF.

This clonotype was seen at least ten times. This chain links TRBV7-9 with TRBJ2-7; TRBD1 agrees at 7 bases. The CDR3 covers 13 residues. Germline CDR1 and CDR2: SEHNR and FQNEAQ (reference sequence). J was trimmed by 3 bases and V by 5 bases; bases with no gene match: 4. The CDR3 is CASSPDRNYEQYF. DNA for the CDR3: TGTGCCAGCAGCCCGGACAGGAACTACGAGCAGTACTTC.

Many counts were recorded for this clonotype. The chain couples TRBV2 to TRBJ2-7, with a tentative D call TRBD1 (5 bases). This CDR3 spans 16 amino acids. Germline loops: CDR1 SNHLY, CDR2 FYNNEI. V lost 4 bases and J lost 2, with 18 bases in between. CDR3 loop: CASSASWLAQAYEQYF. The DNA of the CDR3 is TGTGCCAGCAGTGCATCGTGGCTCGCACAGGCCTACGAGCAGTACTTC.

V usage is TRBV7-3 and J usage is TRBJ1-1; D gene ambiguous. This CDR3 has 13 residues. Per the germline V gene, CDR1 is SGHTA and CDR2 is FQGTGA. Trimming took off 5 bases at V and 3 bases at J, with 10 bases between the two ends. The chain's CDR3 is CASSEHRDTEAFF. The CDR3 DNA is TGTGCCAGCAGCGAACATAGGGACACTGAAGCTTTCTTT.

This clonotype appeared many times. CDR3 in amino acids: CASSRDYYTSDTQYF. CDR3 bases: TGTGCCAGCAGCCGGGACTACTATACCTCTGATACGCAGTATTTT. V usage is TRBV7-2 and J usage is TRBJ2-3; TRBD2 matches at 7 bases. From germline, CDR1 is SGHTA and CDR2 FQGNSA. The V segment lost 5 bases and the J segment 6 bases; nucleotides outside the gene matches: 11. CDR3 length: 15 residues.

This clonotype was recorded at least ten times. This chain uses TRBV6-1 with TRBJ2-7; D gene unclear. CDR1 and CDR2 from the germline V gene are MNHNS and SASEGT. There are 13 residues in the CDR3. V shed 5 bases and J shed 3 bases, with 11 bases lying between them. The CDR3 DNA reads TGTGCCAGCAGTTTACTTTTGAGCTACGAGCAGTACTTC. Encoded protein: CASSLLLSYEQYF.

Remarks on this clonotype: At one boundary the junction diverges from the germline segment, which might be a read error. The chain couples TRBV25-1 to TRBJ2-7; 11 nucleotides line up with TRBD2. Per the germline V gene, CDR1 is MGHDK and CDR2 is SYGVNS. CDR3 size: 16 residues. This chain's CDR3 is CASSEWGLAGGYEQCF. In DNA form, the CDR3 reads TGTGCCAGCAGTGAATGGGGGCTAGCGGGGGGCTACGAGCAGTGCTTC.

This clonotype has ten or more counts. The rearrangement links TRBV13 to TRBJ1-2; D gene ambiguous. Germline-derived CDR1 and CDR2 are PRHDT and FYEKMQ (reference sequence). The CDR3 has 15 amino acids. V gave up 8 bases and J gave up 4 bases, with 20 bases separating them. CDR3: CASRAPLKEGYGYTF. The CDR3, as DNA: TGTGCCAGCCGGGCCCCCCTCAAAGAGGGCTATGGCTACACCTTC.